This TCR beta chain was documented in a study of blood T cell repertoires in COVID-19. Turning to the study itself: The United States, Italy and Spain supplied acute and convalescent COVID-19 samples. PBMCs, B-cell-depleted T cells, or T cells provided the cDNA or gDNA that made up the material.

The length of the CDR3 is 14 residues. CDR1 and CDR2 (germline): MNHEY, SVGAGI. V was trimmed by 5 bases and J by 7 bases, leaving 18 bases between them. Sequencing was performed with immunoSEQ multiplex PCR; in TCRdb, only in-frame clones are kept and a portion is missing. The sample carries under 95,000 clones, 85% to 90% recorded once. This chain links TRBV6-5 with TRBJ2-7; tentatively, D is TRBD2 (6 bases). The receptor was isolated from an older man in a cohort sampled during active COVID-19. The sample taken for sequencing was peripheral blood. The CDR3 nucleotides are TGTGCCAGCAGTCGTGACGGGACTGGGGCGGAGCAGTACTTC. Translated: CASSRDGTGAEQYF.